These 15 T cell receptor beta chains were sequenced from one sample in a study of T-cell memory formation after mild COVID-19. TCRdb analysed the 5' RACE reads with MiXCR anew, one entry per CDR3 protein. The sample records hundreds of thousands of distinct CDR3 sequences, less than 25% being singletons. Sequencing was done on a sample of PBMCs or a T cell subset sorted from them (not recorded which). The origin of the receptors is an adult woman who had mild COVID-19 (a few samples of this study predate the infection). Cell type and time point are not known.

The chain carries TRBV2 and TRBJ2-1, with 9 bases identical to TRBD2. The CDR3 runs 13 residues. The germline V gene has CDR1 SNHLY and CDR2 FYNNEI. V lost 9 bases and J lost 5; bases outside the gene matches: 5. CDR3 coding DNA: TGTGCCAGACAGGGCGGGAGGGACAATGAGCAGTTCTTC. It is translated as CARQGGRDNEQFF.

This clonotype came up a few times. The chain carries TRBV7-9 and TRBJ1-1; TRBD1 might be the D (6 bases). The ends were cut back, 5 bases at V and 5 bases at J, with 21 bases in the middle. The germline gives CDR1 SEHNR, CDR2 FQNEAQ (reference sequence). The CDR3 totals 16 residues. This CDR3 reads CASSEVSTGYRTEAFF. Written as DNA, the CDR3 is TGTGCCAGCAGCGAAGTCAGTACAGGGTATAGAACTGAAGCTTTCTTT.

V gene TRBV12-3 or TRBV12-4 combines with J gene TRBJ2-5; 7 bases are shared with TRBD1. V was clipped by 7 bases and J by 3 bases; unmatched bases: 5. This CDR3 is 13 amino acids long. CDR3: CASTPTGKETQYF. CDR3 coding DNA: TGTGCCAGCACCCCGACAGGGAAAGAGACCCAGTACTTC.

The chain couples TRBV13 to TRBJ2-5; 7 bases are a match to TRBD1. The V gene's germline CDR1 is PRHDT and CDR2 FYEKMQ (reference sequence). CDR3 length equals 13 residues. The V gene end was trimmed by 5 bases and the J gene end by 3 bases; junction bases not matched to a gene: 3. This CDR3 reads CASSTGTEETQYF. CDR3 bases: TGTGCCAGCAGCACCGGGACAGAAGAGACCCAGTACTTC.

This clonotype has only a few counts. This chain links TRBV7-3 with TRBJ2-3; the D gene is possibly TRBD2 (6 bases). Germline loops: CDR1 SGHTA, CDR2 FQGTGA. The CDR3 runs 15 residues. Trimming pared 1 base from V and 4 bases from J, leaving 12 bases between. CDR3 sequence reads: CASSLSGIGSDTQYF. The CDR3 DNA reads TGTGCCAGCAGCTTAAGCGGGATAGGTTCAGATACGCAGTATTTT. The full variable domain, with the rest looked up from reference TRBV7-3 and TRBJ2-3, is GAGVSQTPSNKVTEKGKYVELRCDPISGHTALYWYRQSLGQGPEFLIYFQGTGAADDSGLPNDRFFAVRPEGSVSTLKIQRTERGDSAVYLCASSLSGIGSDTQYFGPGTRLTVL.

This clonotype was detected only a few times. The chain uses TRBV6-2 or TRBV6-3 and TRBJ2-1; weak D call: TRBD2 (5 bases). V was cut by 5 bases and J by 5 bases, with 16 bases left in between. The germline gives CDR1 MNHEY, CDR2 SVGEGT. This CDR3 has 15 residues. CDR3 loop: CASSTPRGRHNEQFF. As DNA, the CDR3 is TGTGCCAGCAGTACCCCCCGGGGTCGACACAATGAGCAGTTCTTC.

The gene calls are TRBV7-2 and TRBJ2-2, with a possible D match to TRBD1 (5 bases). Germline CDR1 reads SGHTA; CDR2 reads FQGNSA. V was shortened by 10 bases and J by 8 bases, with 11 bases between the two germline ends. The length of the CDR3 is 11 residues. The CDR3 nucleotides are TGTGCCATGCAGGGATCGGGGGAGCTGTTTTTT. This gives the protein CAMQGSGELFF. Drawing the rest from reference TRBV7-2 and TRBJ2-2, the complete variable domain is GAGVSQSPSNKVTEKGKDVELRCDPISGHTALYWYRQSLGQGLEFLIYFQGNSAPDKSGLPSDRFSAERTGGSVSTLTIQRTQQEDSAVYLCAMQGSGELFFGEGSRLTVL.

In this sample, this clonotype turned up many times. The genes are TRBV28 and TRBJ1-1; D remains unclear. The V end was cut by 9 bases, the J end by 11 bases, with 25 bases between. This CDR3 comprises 14 residues. Germline V CDR1 and CDR2: MDHEN, SYDVKM. This CDR3 is CASQGRAGQEWAFF. CDR3 nucleotide sequence: TGTGCCAGTCAAGGTCGGGCAGGCCAAGAATGGGCTTTCTTT.

The V call is TRBV6-1, the J call TRBJ1-4, with D maybe TRBD1 (5 bases). The length of the CDR3 is 14 residues. Per germline, CDR1 MNHNS and CDR2 SASEGT. Trimming pared 4 bases from V and 8 bases from J, leaving 14 bases between. The DNA for the CDR3 is TGTGCCAGCAGTGGTCAGGGAGTCGGGGAAAAACTGTTTTTT. Protein: CASSGQGVGEKLFF.

V and J are TRBV5-1 and TRBJ1-5; no clear D. Trimming removed 5 bases at V and 8 bases at J, with 17 bases between. This CDR3 is 14 amino acids long. Germline-derived CDR1 and CDR2 are SGHRS and YFSETQ. CDR3 protein: CASRPTQIWEPQHF. CDR3 DNA sequence: TGCGCCAGCAGACCAACTCAAATCTGGGAGCCCCAGCATTTT.

This clonotype was observed a handful of times. The V gene is TRBV12-3 or TRBV12-4, the J gene TRBJ1-6; D not certain. The CDR3 runs to 14 residues. Trimming removed 0 bases at V and 6 bases at J, with 6 bases between. For the CDR3, the DNA is TGTGCCAGCAGTTTAGCGGGGTCTAATTCACCCCTCCACTTT. Its protein is CASSLAGSNSPLHF.

This sequence joins TRBV5-1 and TRBJ2-3; D tentatively fits TRBD1 or TRBD2 (5 bases each). This CDR3 has 17 amino acids. Germline CDR1 SGHRS, CDR2 YFSETQ. With 0 bases removed from V and 0 bases from J, the gap between germline ends came to 14 bases. The CDR3 sequence is CASSLGGMDPSTDTQYF. CDR3 in DNA: TGCGCCAGCAGCTTGGGGGGGATGGATCCTAGCACAGATACGCAGTATTTT.

This clonotype turned up a few times. This sequence joins TRBV3-1 and TRBJ1-2; D is unclear. This CDR3 is 12 amino acids long. Between the trimmed V and J ends, which lost 1 base and 10 bases, there was a span of 10 bases. Per the germline V gene, CDR1 is LGHDT and CDR2 is YNNKEL (reference sequence). CDR3 in DNA: TGTGCCAGCAGCCAAGTAGGAAGGCCCTACACCTTC. Residues: CASSQVGRPYTF.

This clonotype was detected a few times. The chain carries TRBV5-6 and TRBJ2-5; 7 positions match TRBD1. This CDR3 has 14 amino acids. CDR1 and CDR2 from the germline V gene are SGHDT and YYEEEE. V dropped 4 bases and J dropped 5; count of bases not matched to a gene: 8. DNA of the CDR3: TGTGCCAGCAGCGGCGAGACAGGGCGGGAGACCCAGTACTTC. Translated, it gives CASSGETGRETQYF.

The chain couples TRBV18 to TRBJ2-3, with D perhaps TRBD1 (6 bases). The CDR3 totals 17 residues. Germline CDR1 and CDR2: KGHSH and LQKENI. The V end lost 3 bases, the J end lost 5 bases, and 21 bases lay between the germline ends. DNA of the CDR3: TGTGCCAGCTCACCGTTCGCCCCAACAGGGAACAGAGATACGCAGTATTTT. It is translated as CASSPFAPTGNRDTQYF.